Each of the 26 T cell receptor beta chains below was sequenced from the same sample in a study of blood T cell repertoires in COVID-19. Produced via immunoSEQ multiplex PCR; TCRdb's table is partial and in-frame only. In the table there are 300,000 to 400,000 clones, 70% to 90% of which are singletons. Sequencing used peripheral blood. All receptors come from a woman aged 45-65 years with active or convalescent COVID-19.

This rearrangement joins TRBV24-1 to TRBJ2-1; 12 bases fit TRBD2. CDR1 and CDR2 from the germline V gene are KGHDR and SFDVKD. V dropped 6 bases and J dropped 7; count of bases not matched to a gene: 6. The CDR3 covers 15 residues. CDR3: CATSLRTSGTNEQFF. CDR3 DNA: TGTGCCACCAGTTTGAGGACTAGCGGGACTAATGAGCAGTTCTTC.

This chain uses TRBV19 with TRBJ1-5; tentatively, D is TRBD1 (6 bases). The CDR3 loop spans 14 amino acids. Germline values: CDR1 LNHDA, CDR2 SQIVND (reference sequence). The V gene lost 4 bases and the J gene lost 5 bases, with 12 bases spanning the gap. CDR3 amino acids: CASSKQGIYQPQHF. The CDR3 region has the DNA TGTGCCAGTAGTAAACAGGGTATATATCAGCCCCAGCATTTT.

The chain uses TRBV27 and TRBJ1-2, with D perhaps TRBD1 (5 bases). CDR1 is MNHEY, CDR2 SMNVEV, per germline (reference sequence). Trimming cost V 5 bases and J 1 base, with 20 bases left between them. The CDR3 runs 17 residues. CDR3 protein: CASSPRTVDILNYGYTF. CDR3 coding DNA: TGTGCCAGCAGTCCACGAACAGTGGACATTCTTAACTATGGCTACACCTTC.

J is TRBJ1-4 and V is TRBV4-2, with 8 bases identical to TRBD1. This CDR3 contains 20 residues. V lost 0 bases and J lost 4; bases outside the gene matches: 16. Germline V CDR1 and CDR2: LGHNA, YNFKEQ. The chain's CDR3 is CASSQDQPLEGTGLNEKLFF. The CDR3, as DNA: TGTGCCAGCAGCCAAGATCAACCACTCGAGGGGACAGGCCTTAATGAAAAACTGTTTTTT.

Turning to this clone: This specimen includes other DNA sequences encoding the same CDR3. The chain has TRBV4-1 and TRBJ1-5; D ambiguous. Looked up from germline, CDR1 is MGHRA and CDR2 is YSYEKL. V shed 0 bases and J shed 4 bases, with 4 bases lying between them. The CDR3 runs 13 residues. The CDR3 nucleotides are TGCGCCAGCAGCCAAGACAGGAATCAGCCCCAGCATTTT. This translates into CASSQDRNQPQHF.

The CDR3 protein is CASSLADRAGNTIYF. As DNA, the CDR3 is TGTGCCAGCAGCTTGGCCGACAGGGCTGGAAACACCATATATTTT. The genes are TRBV5-4 and TRBJ1-3; 7 nucleotides agree with TRBD1. The ends lost 0 bases at V and 2 bases at J; junction bases unmatched: 2. CDR1 SGHNT and CDR2 YYREEE come from the germline V gene (reference sequence). The CDR3 is made up of 15 amino acids.

The chain employs TRBV6-5 and TRBJ1-1; a possible D gene is TRBD1 (5 bases). Germline-derived CDR1 and CDR2 are MNHEY and SVGAGI. Trimming left V 3 bases short and J 0 bases short, with 14 bases between. CDR3 size: 16 residues. The CDR3, as DNA: TGTGCCAGCAGTTATAGGGGCGGGAATATGAACACTGAAGCTTTCTTT. Translating gives CASSYRGGNMNTEAFF.

This chain uses TRBV29-1 with TRBJ1-1, with D maybe TRBD1 (6 bases). Trimming shortened V by 5 bases and J by 3 bases, and 16 bases separated the two germline ends. The CDR3 length is 14 residues. Looked up from germline, CDR1 is SQVTM and CDR2 is ANQGSEA. The CDR3 DNA reads as TGCAGCGTTCAGTGGGGGCTTGCGGACACTGAAGCTTTCTTT. Protein sequence: CSVQWGLADTEAFF. The full variable domain, rest sourced from reference TRBV29-1 and TRBJ1-1, is SAVISQKPSRDICQRGTSLTIQCQVDSQVTMMFWYRQQPGQSLTLIATANQGSEATYESGFVIDKFPISRPNLTFSTLTVSNMSPEDSSIYLCSVQWGLADTEAFFGQGTRLTVV.

The rearrangement links TRBV7-8 to TRBJ1-5; TRBD1 agrees at 7 bases. Germline V gene data show CDR1 as SGHVS and CDR2 as FQNEAQ. CDR3 length: 13 residues. Unmatched junction bases numbered 0, after V lost 5 bases and J lost 2 bases. The CDR3: CASSGQGNQPQHF. CDR3 DNA: TGTGCCAGCAGCGGACAGGGCAATCAGCCCCAGCATTTT.

This clone appeared a single time. The chain employs TRBV15 and TRBJ1-5; the D is unclear. With 5 bases removed from V and 4 bases from J, the gap between germline ends came to 9 bases. The CDR3 covers 13 residues. Germline V lookup: CDR1 LNHNV, CDR2 YYDKDF (reference sequence). The CDR3 loop reads CATSEEYNQPQHF. DNA for the CDR3: TGTGCCACCAGCGAAGAGTATAATCAGCCCCAGCATTTT.

The gene calls are TRBV20-1 and TRBJ1-6; D possibly corresponds to TRBD1 (5 bases). V was clipped by 3 bases and J by 10 bases, with 19 bases between them. The CDR3 sequence is 15 residues long. Germline V gives CDR1 DFQATT, CDR2 SNEGSKA (reference sequence). The CDR3 coding sequence is TGCAGTGCTAGTGACCGACACGCAGGGTACTCACCCCTCCACTTT. Protein: CSASDRHAGYSPLHF.

The chain joins TRBV11-2 to TRBJ1-1; 8 bases are a match to TRBD1. The CDR3 length is 17 residues. The trim removed 5 bases at V and 5 bases at J, leaving 16 bases unmatched. Germline assignment: CDR1 SGHAT and CDR2 FQNNGV. The CDR3 coding sequence is TGTGCCAGCAGCCGACGTCCCGGGACAGGTTTTGGGACTGAAGCTTTCTTT. Translation: CASSRRPGTGFGTEAFF.

This chain connects TRBV7-9 to TRBJ1-6, with a possible D match to TRBD1 (6 bases). The CDR3 runs to 16 residues. Germline V gives CDR1 SEHNR, CDR2 FQNEAQ (reference sequence). Trimming left V 5 bases short and J 7 bases short, with 18 bases between. The CDR3 loop is CASSARTVVGNSPLHF. CDR3 DNA: TGTGCCAGCAGCGCGCGGACAGTCGTAGGCAATTCACCCCTCCACTTT.

The rearrangement joins TRBV14 to TRBJ2-6, with a tentative D call TRBD1 (5 bases). V was trimmed by 1 base and J by 0 bases, leaving 13 bases between them. The CDR3 has 18 residues. Looked up from germline, CDR1 is SGHDN and CDR2 is FVKESK. CDR3 nucleotide sequence: TGTGCCAGCAGCCAAGTTTCCAGGGCAGGCTCTGGGGCCAACGTCCTGACTTTC. Protein sequence: CASSQVSRAGSGANVLTF.

This chain connects TRBV10-3 to TRBJ2-2; 10 bases line up with TRBD2. CDR1 ENHRY and CDR2 SYGVKD come from the germline V gene. Germline trimming cut 5 bases from V and 0 bases from J; bases unmatched to any gene: 3. The CDR3 sequence is 16 residues long. CDR3 protein: CAISPGLATNTGELFF. CDR3 in DNA: TGTGCCATCAGTCCGGGACTAGCGACGAACACCGGGGAGCTGTTTTTT.

The V gene is TRBV2, the J gene TRBJ2-7, with D hard to call. Per the germline V gene, CDR1 is SNHLY and CDR2 is FYNNEI. V lost 6 bases, J lost 2 bases, and 14 bases lay in between. The CDR3 runs 14 residues. CDR3 in DNA: TGTGCCAGCAGATGGAGCGAGGCTACCTACGAGCAGTACTTC. Protein sequence: CASRWSEATYEQYF.

The V call is TRBV2, the J call TRBJ2-7; TRBD1 agrees at 9 bases. The germline CDR1 and CDR2 sequences are SNHLY and FYNNEI. The CDR3 runs 16 residues. Trimming at V came to 5 bases and at J to 4 bases, leaving 12 bases not matched to a gene. The CDR3, as DNA: TGTGCCAGCAGTCCAAGTCGGACAGGGGACTTTTACGAGCAGTACTTC. Translated, it gives CASSPSRTGDFYEQYF.

The chain uses TRBV12-5 and TRBJ1-1; D not resolved. V shed 4 bases and J shed 2 bases, with 14 bases lying between them. There are 15 residues in the CDR3. Germline V gives CDR1 LGHNT, CDR2 FRNRAP. The CDR3, as DNA: TGTGCTAGTGGTTGGATGGCTGGAGGCAACACTGAAGCTTTCTTT. Protein sequence: CASGWMAGGNTEAFF.

This chain links TRBV28 with TRBJ2-6; D possibly corresponds to TRBD1 (6 bases). The germline V gene has CDR1 MDHEN and CDR2 SYDVKM. The V gene lost 2 bases and the J gene lost 4 bases, with 12 bases spanning the gap. The CDR3 length is 16 residues. In DNA form, the CDR3 reads TGTGCCAGCAGTTTAAGGGGGTGGCCCGGGGCCAACGTCCTGACTTTC. Amino acid sequence: CASSLRGWPGANVLTF.

The sample holds one count of this clone. The rearrangement joins TRBV2 to TRBJ1-1, with D hard to call. V lost 7 bases to trimming and J lost 1 base, with 19 bases between them. From germline, CDR1 is SNHLY and CDR2 FYNNEI. This CDR3 is 16 amino acids long. The CDR3 loop is CASNRLSGITNTEAFF. CDR3 nucleotides: TGTGCCAGCAATCGGCTATCGGGTATCACGAACACTGAAGCTTTCTTT.

This clone was counted once. The chain combines TRBV19 with TRBJ1-1; TRBD1 might be the D (6 bases). Trimming took off 1 base at V and 11 bases at J, with 20 bases between the two ends. CDR1 is LNHDA, CDR2 SQIVND, per germline (reference sequence). The CDR3 has 15 residues. CDR3: CASSIGGQGPEKAFF. CDR3 sequence (DNA): TGTGCCAGTAGTATAGGGGGGCAGGGCCCCGAGAAGGCTTTCTTT. Supplemented by reference TRBV19 and TRBJ1-1, the full variable domain reads DGGITQSPKYLFRKEGQNVTLSCEQNLNHDAMYWYRQDPGQGLRLIYYSQIVNDFQKGDIAEGYSVSREKKESFPLTVTSAQKNPTAFYLCASSIGGQGPEKAFFGQGTRLTVV.

The genes are TRBV5-1 and TRBJ1-3; no firm D call. Per germline, CDR1 SGHRS and CDR2 YFSETQ. CDR3 length: 16 residues. Trimming stripped 0 bases from V and 0 bases from J, with 10 bases between. The DNA for the CDR3 is TGCGCCAGCAGCTTGGCCGAGGCCAGCTCTGGAAACACCATATATTTT. Translated, it gives CASSLAEASSGNTIYF.

The V and J genes are TRBV28 and TRBJ2-5, with D unresolved. The germline V and J ends were trimmed by 2 bases and 5 bases, with 9 bases remaining between them. This CDR3 has 13 amino acids. Germline CDR1 is MDHEN and CDR2 is SYDVKM. The CDR3 sequence: CASSLPELETQYF. DNA of the CDR3: TGTGCCAGCAGTTTACCGGAGCTGGAGACCCAGTACTTC.

The CDR3 sequence is CASSPRTGVEYF. CDR3 nucleotides: TGTGCCAGCAGCCCCCGGACAGGGGTCGAGTACTTC. This chain uses TRBV7-8 with TRBJ2-7, with 9 nucleotides matching TRBD1. Germline CDR1 reads SGHVS; CDR2 reads FQNEAQ. CDR3 length: 12 residues. After removal of 5 bases from V and 11 bases from J, the junction contained 7 bases not matched to a gene.

The chain is built from TRBV15 and TRBJ2-1; the match to TRBD1 covers 8 bases. The CDR3 covers 13 residues. The V gene end was trimmed by 3 bases and the J gene end by 7 bases; junction bases not matched to a gene: 2. The germline gives CDR1 LNHNV, CDR2 YYDKDF (reference sequence). The CDR3 is CATSRDRENEQFF. The CDR3 DNA reads as TGTGCCACCAGCAGGGACAGGGAAAATGAGCAGTTCTTC.

J is TRBJ2-5 and V is TRBV19; no firm D call. The CDR3 extends over 17 amino acids. Deletions cut 3 bases from V and 0 bases from J, with 17 bases between. Germline V gives CDR1 LNHDA, CDR2 SQIVND (reference sequence). CDR3 in amino acids: CASSIEGSSHYQETQYF. DNA for the CDR3: TGTGCCAGTAGTATCGAAGGTAGCTCACACTACCAAGAGACCCAGTACTTC.